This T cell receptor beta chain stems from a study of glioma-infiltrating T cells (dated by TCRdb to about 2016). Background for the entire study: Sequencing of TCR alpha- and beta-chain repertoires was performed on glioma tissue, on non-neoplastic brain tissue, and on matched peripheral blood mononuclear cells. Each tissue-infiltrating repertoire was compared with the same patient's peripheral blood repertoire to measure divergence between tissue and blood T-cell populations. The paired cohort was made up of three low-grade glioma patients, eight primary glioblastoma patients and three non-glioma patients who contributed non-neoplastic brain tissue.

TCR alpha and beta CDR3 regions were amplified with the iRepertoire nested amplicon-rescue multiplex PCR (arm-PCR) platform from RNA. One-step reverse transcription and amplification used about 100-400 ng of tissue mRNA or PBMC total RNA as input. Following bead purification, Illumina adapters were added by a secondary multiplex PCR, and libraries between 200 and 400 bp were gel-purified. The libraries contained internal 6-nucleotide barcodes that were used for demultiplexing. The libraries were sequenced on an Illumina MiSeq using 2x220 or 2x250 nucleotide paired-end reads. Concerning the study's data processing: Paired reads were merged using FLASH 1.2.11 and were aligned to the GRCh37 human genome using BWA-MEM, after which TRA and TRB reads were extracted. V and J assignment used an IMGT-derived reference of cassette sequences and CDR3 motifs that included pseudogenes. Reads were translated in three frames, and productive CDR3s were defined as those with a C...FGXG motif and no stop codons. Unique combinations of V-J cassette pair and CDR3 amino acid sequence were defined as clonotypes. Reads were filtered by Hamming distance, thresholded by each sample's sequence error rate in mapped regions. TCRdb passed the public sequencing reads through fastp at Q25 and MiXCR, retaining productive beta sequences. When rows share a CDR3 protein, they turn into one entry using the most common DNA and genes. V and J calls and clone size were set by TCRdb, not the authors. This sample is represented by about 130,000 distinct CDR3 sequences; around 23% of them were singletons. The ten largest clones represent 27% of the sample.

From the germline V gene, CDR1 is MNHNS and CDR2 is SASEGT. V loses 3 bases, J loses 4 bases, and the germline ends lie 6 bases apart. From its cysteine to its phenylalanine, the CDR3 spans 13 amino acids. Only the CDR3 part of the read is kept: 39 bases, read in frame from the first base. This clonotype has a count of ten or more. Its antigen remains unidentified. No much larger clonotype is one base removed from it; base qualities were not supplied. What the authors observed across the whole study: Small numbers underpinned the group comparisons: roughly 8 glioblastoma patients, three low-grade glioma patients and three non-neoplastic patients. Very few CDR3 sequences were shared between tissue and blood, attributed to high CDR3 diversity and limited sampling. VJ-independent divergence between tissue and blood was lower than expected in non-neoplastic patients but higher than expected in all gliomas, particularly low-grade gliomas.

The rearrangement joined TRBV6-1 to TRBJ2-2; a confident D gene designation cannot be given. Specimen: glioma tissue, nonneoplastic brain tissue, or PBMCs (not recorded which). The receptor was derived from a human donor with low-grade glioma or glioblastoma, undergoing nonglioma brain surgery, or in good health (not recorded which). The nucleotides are TGTGCCAGCAGTGAGGGTGGCACCGGGGAGCTGTTTTTT. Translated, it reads CASSEGGTGELFF.